These 18 T cell receptor beta chains came from one sample sequenced in a study of blood T cell repertoires in COVID-19. Clones were sequenced by immunoSEQ multiplex PCR, and TCRdb holds only the in-frame ones, with some missing. The sample has under 350,000 clones; about 86% are singletons. Sequencing used PBMCs or T cells enriched from blood (not recorded which). The receptors were sampled from a woman in her thirties or forties with acute COVID-19.

The CDR3 loop is CASSGRSHGYTF. DNA of the CDR3: TGTGCCAGCAGTGGGAGGAGCCATGGCTACACCTTC. V usage is TRBV2 and J usage is TRBJ1-2; no firm D call. Per germline, CDR1 SNHLY and CDR2 FYNNEI. This CDR3 is built from 12 residues. Trimming pared 4 bases from V and 6 bases from J, leaving 9 bases between.

The rearrangement uses TRBV2 and TRBJ1-1; D possibly corresponds to TRBD1 (6 bases). The CDR3 totals 15 residues. Per the germline V gene, CDR1 is SNHLY and CDR2 is FYNNEI. V lost 9 bases, J lost 1 base, and 18 bases lay in between. CDR3 DNA sequence: TGTGCCAGTATTTACAGGGATACCACGAACACTGAAGCTTTCTTT. This translates into CASIYRDTTNTEAFF.

The chain employs TRBV20-1 and TRBJ1-3; the D is unclear. CDR3 size: 11 residues. The V end lost 7 bases, the J end lost 4 bases, and 8 bases lay between the germline ends. Germline CDR1 DFQATT, CDR2 SNEGSKA (reference sequence). The CDR3 DNA sequence: TGCAGTGGACATATCGGAAACACCATATATTTT. It specifies CSGHIGNTIYF.

CDR3 nucleotides: TGTGCCAGCAGCCGCTCCGGGACACCTAAAGAGACCCAGTACTTC. This sequence encodes CASSRSGTPKETQYF. The V and J genes are TRBV7-3 and TRBJ2-5; D might be TRBD1 (6 bases). V was pared by 5 bases and J by 3 bases, with 16 bases between. This CDR3 has 15 residues. The germline gives CDR1 SGHTA, CDR2 FQGTGA.

This chain uses TRBV6-1 with TRBJ2-7, with D perhaps TRBD2 (6 bases). Germline lookup yields CDR1 MNHNS and CDR2 SASEGT. The CDR3 is made up of 15 amino acids. V shed 1 base and J shed 2 bases, with 12 bases lying between them. CDR3 nucleotide sequence: TGTGCCAGCAGTGAAGAGGGCGGGACCCCCTACGAGCAGTACTTC. Amino acid sequence: CASSEEGGTPYEQYF.

This chain links TRBV28 with TRBJ2-7; 7 bases fit TRBD2. CDR1 MDHEN and CDR2 SYDVKM come from the germline V gene. This CDR3 is 15 amino acids long. Unmatched junction bases numbered 8, after V lost 4 bases and J lost 2 bases. CDR3 sequence (DNA): TGTGCCAGCAGTTCCGCTAGCGGTCTCACCTACGAGCAGTACTTC. Translated, it gives CASSSASGLTYEQYF. The full variable domain, with the rest looked up from reference TRBV28 and TRBJ2-7, is DVKVTQSSRYLVKRTGEKVFLECVQDMDHENMFWYRQDPGLGLRLIYFSYDVKMKEKGDIPEGYSVSREKKERFSLILESASTNQTSMYLCASSSASGLTYEQYFGPGTRLTVT.

The CDR3 protein is CASSGGGSPRGETQYF. Here the CDR3 DNA reads TGTGCCAGCAGCGGGGGCGGGAGTCCCCGAGGAGAGACCCAGTACTTC. The rearrangement links TRBV7-2 to TRBJ2-5; D may be TRBD2 (7 bases). The germline gives CDR1 SGHTA, CDR2 FQGNSA. The CDR3 consists of 16 residues. Trimming shortened V by 5 bases and J by 4 bases, and 20 bases separated the two germline ends.

This chain joins TRBV5-1 and TRBJ2-7; 11 bases map to TRBD1. Germline V gene lookup returns CDR1 SGHRS and CDR2 YFSETQ. The CDR3 length is 15 residues. V was clipped by 3 bases and J by 3 bases; unmatched bases: 5. In nucleotides, the CDR3 is TGCGCCAGCAGCTCACCGGGACAGGGGGTCTACGAGCAGTACTTC. It translates to CASSSPGQGVYEQYF.

This sequence joins TRBV5-8 and TRBJ2-2; TRBD1 matches at 9 bases. The CDR3 has 16 amino acids. Germline trimming cut 4 bases from V and 0 bases from J; bases unmatched to any gene: 4. Per the germline V gene, CDR1 is SGHTS and CDR2 is YDEGEE. The CDR3 sequence: CASSRWTGANTGELFF. DNA of the CDR3: TGTGCCAGCAGCCGCTGGACAGGGGCGAACACCGGGGAGCTGTTTTTT.

V is TRBV2 and J is TRBJ1-4; no definite D call. Trimming cost V 3 bases and J 13 bases, with 18 bases left between them. Germline V gives CDR1 SNHLY, CDR2 FYNNEI. The CDR3 sequence is 14 residues long. The CDR3 protein is CASSETVPTSRLFF. In DNA form, the CDR3 reads TGTGCCAGCAGTGAGACGGTTCCGACTTCCCGACTGTTTTTT.

The table lists this clone with a count of one. This rearrangement joins TRBV7-9 to TRBJ1-2; tentatively, D is TRBD1 (5 bases). The germline gives CDR1 SEHNR, CDR2 FQNEAQ (reference sequence). The CDR3 runs to 15 residues. The V end lost 4 bases, the J end lost 4 bases, and 16 bases lay between the germline ends. The CDR3 region has the DNA TGTGCCAGCAGCTCCGTTGGGGGGGACCTCTATGGCTACACCTTC. It encodes CASSSVGGDLYGYTF.

V gene TRBV2 combines with J gene TRBJ1-3; D is perhaps TRBD1 (5 bases). Germline CDR1 reads SNHLY; CDR2 reads FYNNEI. The V end was cut by 7 bases, the J end by 3 bases, with 7 bases between. The CDR3 has 12 residues. The CDR3 spells CASIGVGNTIYF. In nucleotides, the CDR3 is TGTGCCAGCATAGGGGTTGGAAACACCATATATTTT. Full variable domain (outside the CDR3, taken from reference TRBV2 and TRBJ1-3): EPEVTQTPSHQVTQMGQEVILRCVPISNHLYFYWYRQILGQKVEFLVSFYNNEISEKSEIFDDQFSVERPDGSNFTLKIRSTKLEDSAMYFCASIGVGNTIYFGEGSWLTVV.

The J gene is TRBJ2-4, the V gene TRBV19; TRBD2 is a possible D gene (6 bases). Trimming pared 1 base from V and 1 base from J, leaving 11 bases between. The length of the CDR3 is 16 residues. CDR1 and CDR2 from the germline V gene are LNHDA and SQIVND (reference sequence). CDR3 loop: CASSIVIGGAKNIQYF. The CDR3 DNA is TGTGCCAGTAGTATAGTAATCGGAGGGGCCAAAAACATTCAGTACTTC.

J is TRBJ2-7 and V is TRBV11-1; tentatively, D is TRBD1 (5 bases). This CDR3 spans 13 amino acids. CDR1 SGHAT and CDR2 FQDESV come from the germline V gene (reference sequence). V gave up 4 bases and J gave up 9 bases, with 16 bases separating them. This chain's CDR3 is CASSSSRQTGQYF. CDR3 sequence (DNA): TGTGCCAGCAGCTCTTCCCGACAGACTGGGCAGTACTTC.

This chain connects TRBV19 to TRBJ1-2; no clear D gene. V lost 7 bases, J lost 0 bases, and 15 bases lay in between. Germline V gene data show CDR1 as LNHDA and CDR2 as SQIVND (reference sequence). This CDR3 comprises 15 residues. CDR3 sequence: CASMYSGIANYGYTF. For the CDR3, the DNA is TGTGCCAGTATGTACAGCGGCATAGCTAACTATGGCTACACCTTC.

The V call is TRBV28, the J call TRBJ1-3; D not resolved. The germline V and J ends were trimmed by 6 bases and 4 bases, with 4 bases remaining between them. The CDR3 has 11 residues. The germline V gene has CDR1 MDHEN and CDR2 SYDVKM. CDR3 nucleotides: TGTGCCAGCAGGGGCGGAAACACCATATATTTT. This translates into CASRGGNTIYF. The full variable domain, with the rest looked up from reference TRBV28 and TRBJ1-3, is DVKVTQSSRYLVKRTGEKVFLECVQDMDHENMFWYRQDPGLGLRLIYFSYDVKMKEKGDIPEGYSVSREKKERFSLILESASTNQTSMYLCASRGGNTIYFGEGSWLTVV.

CDR3 protein: CAISDWTGDDQPQHF. CDR3 sequence (DNA): TGTGCCATCAGTGATTGGACAGGCGATGATCAGCCCCAGCATTTT. This chain connects TRBV10-3 to TRBJ1-5, with TRBD1 identical over 7 bases. Germline V CDR1 and CDR2: ENHRY, SYGVKD. The CDR3 contains 15 residues. Losses at the gene ends were 3 bases for V and 5 bases for J; bases not matched to a gene: 7.

The chain links TRBV29-1 to TRBJ2-1; the D is unclear. This CDR3 spans 14 amino acids. V shed 0 bases and J shed 5 bases, with 11 bases lying between them. The germline V gene has CDR1 SQVTM and CDR2 ANQGSEA. CDR3 coding DNA: TGCAGCGTTGAAGATTTCCGCCACAACAATGAGCAGTTCTTC. Encoded protein: CSVEDFRHNNEQFF.